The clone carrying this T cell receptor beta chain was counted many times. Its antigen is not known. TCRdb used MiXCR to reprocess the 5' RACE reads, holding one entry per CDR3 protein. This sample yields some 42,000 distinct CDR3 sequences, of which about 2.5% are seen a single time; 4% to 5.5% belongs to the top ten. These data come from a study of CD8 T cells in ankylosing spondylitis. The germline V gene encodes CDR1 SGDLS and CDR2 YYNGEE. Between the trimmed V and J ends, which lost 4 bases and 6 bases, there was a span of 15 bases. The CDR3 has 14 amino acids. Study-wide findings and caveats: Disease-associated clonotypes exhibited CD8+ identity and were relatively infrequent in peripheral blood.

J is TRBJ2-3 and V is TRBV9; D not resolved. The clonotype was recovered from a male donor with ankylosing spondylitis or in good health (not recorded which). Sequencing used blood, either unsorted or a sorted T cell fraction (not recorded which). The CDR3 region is CASSLGPQDDTQYF. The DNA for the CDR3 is TGTGCCAGCAGCCTTGGACCACAAGATGATACGCAGTATTTT.